These 28 T cell receptor beta chains came from one sample sequenced in a study of T cells in tuberculosis. TCRdb's table, derived via immunoSEQ multiplex PCR, lists solely in-frame clones and lacks some. The table shows tens of thousands of clones, with roughly 95% occurring only once. The specimen sequenced was PBMCs. The receptors originated from a donor between 10 and 35 years old with latent tuberculosis or without tuberculosis infection.

This clone was counted a few times. The chain has TRBV6-1 and TRBJ2-7; D may be TRBD1 (5 bases). The CDR3 covers 15 residues. V was cut by 6 bases and J by 4 bases, with 19 bases left in between. Germline V CDR1 and CDR2: MNHNS, SASEGT. CDR3 sequence: CASRAPTDILYEQYF. CDR3 nucleotide sequence: TGTGCCAGCAGGGCTCCGACGGACATCCTGTACGAGCAGTACTTC.

CDR3 nucleotide sequence: TGTGCCAGCAGCTTAGGACAGGGACTCAACTATGGCTACACCTTC. Protein: CASSLGQGLNYGYTF. The chain joins TRBV7-2 to TRBJ1-2, with TRBD1 matching 7 bases. The CDR3 runs to 15 residues. Germline V CDR1 and CDR2: SGHTA, FQGNSA. Trimming removed 1 base from V and 2 bases from J; junction bases left unmatched: 4.

The chain employs TRBV5-1 and TRBJ2-7, with D perhaps TRBD2 (6 bases). The CDR3 spans 16 residues. From germline, CDR1 is SGHRS and CDR2 YFSETQ. With 2 bases removed from V and 1 base from J, the gap between germline ends came to 16 bases. The CDR3, as DNA: TGCGCCAGCAGCTTAAAAACCTTGGGGGGTTCCTACGAGCAGTACTTC. It codes for CASSLKTLGGSYEQYF.

This sequence joins TRBV19 and TRBJ1-5; no definite D call. V lost 6 bases to trimming and J lost 4 bases, with 16 bases between them. Germline-derived CDR1 and CDR2 are LNHDA and SQIVND (reference sequence). The CDR3 covers 15 residues. The CDR3 loop reads CASRRKREMNQPQHF. The CDR3 bases are TGTGCCAGTAGAAGGAAGCGGGAGATGAATCAGCCCCAGCATTTT.

J is TRBJ1-2 and V is TRBV19; D may be TRBD1 (6 bases). V was trimmed by 0 bases and J by 6 bases, leaving 23 bases between them. The germline V gene has CDR1 LNHDA and CDR2 SQIVND (reference sequence). The CDR3 spans 18 residues. As DNA, the CDR3 is TGTGCCAGTAGTATAGATTGGTACAGGGCCCCCCTATCGGATGGCTACACCTTC. Its translation: CASSIDWYRAPLSDGYTF. Full variable domain (missing parts from reference TRBV19 and TRBJ1-2): DGGITQSPKYLFRKEGQNVTLSCEQNLNHDAMYWYRQDPGQGLRLIYYSQIVNDFQKGDIAEGYSVSREKKESFPLTVTSAQKNPTAFYLCASSIDWYRAPLSDGYTFGSGTRLTVV.

J is TRBJ1-1 and V is TRBV30, with D uncertain. CDR1 and CDR2 (germline): GTSNPN, SVGIG (reference sequence). The CDR3 covers 11 residues. The germline V and J ends were trimmed by 3 bases and 4 bases, with 6 bases remaining between them. This chain's CDR3 is CAWRSGTEAFF. CDR3 coding DNA: TGTGCCTGGAGATCGGGCACTGAAGCTTTCTTT.

V gene TRBV7-8 combines with J gene TRBJ2-1, with TRBD2 as a possible D gene (6 bases). Trimming pared 1 base from V and 3 bases from J, leaving 13 bases between. CDR1 is SGHVS and CDR2 is FQNEAQ in the germline V gene. The CDR3 is 16 residues long. The CDR3 DNA sequence: TGTGCCAGCAGCTTAGATTTAGGTAGCGGCTACAATGAGCAGTTCTTC. Translation: CASSLDLGSGYNEQFF.

The chain recombines TRBV6-1 with TRBJ1-5, with TRBD1 identical over 10 bases. This CDR3 is 15 amino acids long. CDR1 MNHNS and CDR2 SASEGT come from the germline V gene. Losses at the gene ends were 4 bases for V and 2 bases for J; bases not matched to a gene: 2. The CDR3 nucleotides read TGTGCCAGCAGTGGGGACAGGGGTGGCAATCAGCCCCAGCATTTT. Translating gives CASSGDRGGNQPQHF.

V and J are TRBV27 and TRBJ2-1; weak D call: TRBD2 (5 bases). The CDR3 loop spans 14 amino acids. Trimming cost V 7 bases and J 8 bases, with 18 bases left between them. CDR1 and CDR2 from the germline V gene are MNHEY and SMNVEV (reference sequence). CDR3 nucleotides: TGTGCCAGCAAAGAGGGAGTCGAGATCGATGAGCAGTTCTTC. This gives the protein CASKEGVEIDEQFF.

The chain uses TRBV5-4 and TRBJ2-3, with D unresolved. The CDR3 has 12 residues. V was pared by 2 bases and J by 3 bases, with 4 bases between. Germline CDR1 SGHNT, CDR2 YYREEE (reference sequence). This CDR3 is CASSFETDTQYF. The CDR3 nucleotides are TGTGCCAGCAGCTTCGAGACAGATACGCAGTATTTT.

A single count supports this clone. The genes are TRBV5-4 and TRBJ2-7; D possibly corresponds to TRBD1 (5 bases). This CDR3 region has 13 residues. Trimming pared 3 bases from V and 0 bases from J, leaving 7 bases between. The germline V gene encodes CDR1 SGHNT and CDR2 YYREEE (reference sequence). CDR3 loop: CASSWTPSYEQYF. Written as DNA, the CDR3 is TGTGCCAGCAGCTGGACACCCTCCTACGAGCAGTACTTC.

The chain has TRBV21-1 and TRBJ1-3. TRBV21-1 is described as a pseudogene. The CDR3 totals 16 residues. Here the CDR3 reads CASSTYSGSSGNTIYF. The CDR3 DNA follows: TGTGCCAGCAGCACTTACTCCGGGAGCTCTGGAAACACCATATATTTT.

The chain uses TRBV5-1 and TRBJ2-2; 8 bases match TRBD1. The CDR3 has 17 residues. With 0 bases clipped from V and 7 bases from J, the junction kept 11 bases outside the gene matches. Germline V gene data show CDR1 as SGHRS and CDR2 as YFSETQ. The CDR3 DNA follows: TGCGCCAGCAGCTTGGATGGCAGGGGGCGCCCCGGCGGGGAGCTGTTTTTT. Its protein product is CASSLDGRGRPGGELFF.

This chain links TRBV7-2 with TRBJ1-6, with D uncertain. The ends were cut back, 4 bases at V and 9 bases at J, with 19 bases in the middle. The CDR3 sequence is 16 residues long. Germline V gives CDR1 SGHTA, CDR2 FQGNSA. CDR3: CASSSPFGGQTSPLHF. As DNA, the CDR3 is TGTGCCAGCAGCTCCCCGTTTGGAGGGCAGACTTCACCCCTCCACTTT.

The CDR3 bases are TGTGCCAGCAGCTGGGGACAGGTTTGGATGAGCACTGAAGCTTTCTTT. Encoded protein: CASSWGQVWMSTEAFF. The chain uses TRBV5-6 and TRBJ1-1; 8 nucleotides match TRBD1. The germline V gene has CDR1 SGHDT and CDR2 YYEEEE. This CDR3 comprises 16 residues. V shed 3 bases and J 4 bases; nucleotides not matched to a gene: 11.

The chain carries TRBV20-1 and TRBJ1-2; D gene ambiguous. Trimming pared 6 bases from V and 8 bases from J, leaving 13 bases between. The CDR3 runs to 11 residues. The germline CDR1 and CDR2 sequences are DFQATT and SNEGSKA (reference sequence). CDR3 coding DNA: TGCAGTGCCCCGGCGGAGAACGGCTACACCTTC. Translating gives CSAPAENGYTF.

This chain uses TRBV5-4 with TRBJ2-5, with no clear D. In germline, CDR1 is SGHNT, CDR2 YYREEE (reference sequence). CDR3 length equals 14 residues. V was trimmed by 2 bases and J by 2 bases, leaving 10 bases between them. CDR3 bases: TGTGCCAGCAGCTTAGTTTTGGCACAAGAGACCCAGTACTTC. Translation gives CASSLVLAQETQYF.

This rearrangement joins TRBV5-1 to TRBJ2-7, with 7 bases matching TRBD1. CDR3 length: 15 amino acids. V lost 4 bases to trimming and J lost 7 bases; unmatched junction nucleotides: 14. Germline V gene lookup returns CDR1 SGHRS and CDR2 YFSETQ. Written as DNA, the CDR3 is TGCGCCAGCAGCCCACAGGGGTCTGAACCGCGGGAGCAGTACTTC. It translates to CASSPQGSEPREQYF.

V gene TRBV5-1 combines with J gene TRBJ2-3; 16 positions match TRBD2. Germline-derived CDR1 and CDR2 are SGHRS and YFSETQ. The CDR3 covers 20 residues. J gave up 4 bases and V 2 bases, and 13 bases lay outside the gene matches. The CDR3 DNA sequence: TGCGCCAGCAGCTTAGATGCGGGACTAGCGGGGGGGCCTAAGGCAGATACGCAGTATTTT. Encoded protein: CASSLDAGLAGGPKADTQYF.

The chain is built from TRBV6-5 and TRBJ1-1, with unresolved D. The V and J ends lost 2 bases and 0 bases respectively, with 7 bases between them. This CDR3 contains 14 residues. Germline V gene sequence: CDR1 MNHEY, CDR2 SVGAGI. The CDR3 DNA reads as TGTGCCAGCAGTTACGACAACTTGAACACTGAAGCTTTCTTT. This gives the protein CASSYDNLNTEAFF.

This clone was seen a few times. This rearrangement joins TRBV6-1 to TRBJ1-1, with 9 bases matching TRBD1. The CDR3 loop spans 15 amino acids. Per the germline V gene, CDR1 is MNHNS and CDR2 is SASEGT. The trim removed 7 bases at V and 0 bases at J, leaving 6 bases unmatched. The chain's CDR3 is CASTGTGRVNTEAFF. CDR3 sequence (DNA): TGTGCCAGCACTGGGACAGGGCGGGTGAACACTGAAGCTTTCTTT.

The chain recombines TRBV19 with TRBJ2-3, with unresolved D. The ends were cut back, 8 bases at V and 0 bases at J, with 9 bases in the middle. Germline CDR1 reads LNHDA; CDR2 reads SQIVND (reference sequence). The CDR3 is made up of 13 amino acids. In DNA, the CDR3 is TGTGCCAGTGCGGAAACCAGCACAGATACGCAGTATTTT. It yields the protein CASAETSTDTQYF.

This chain joins TRBV19 and TRBJ2-1; D call uncertain. Germline values: CDR1 LNHDA, CDR2 SQIVND (reference sequence). Trimming pared 3 bases from V and 3 bases from J, leaving 18 bases between. This CDR3 contains 17 residues. Here the CDR3 DNA reads TGTGCCAGTAGTATCCGTGGCGGCCCAAAAAGCTACAATGAGCAGTTCTTC. Encoded protein: CASSIRGGPKSYNEQFF.

This chain uses TRBV6-5 with TRBJ2-3, with 10 bases that match TRBD2. After removal of 5 bases from V and 1 base from J, the junction contained 3 bases not matched to a gene. The germline V gene has CDR1 MNHEY and CDR2 SVGAGI. This CDR3 spans 15 amino acids. This chain's CDR3 is CASSPSGRGTDTQYF. The CDR3 DNA reads TGTGCCAGCAGTCCTAGCGGGAGAGGCACAGATACGCAGTATTTT.

The chain recombines TRBV6-5 with TRBJ1-3; tentatively, D is TRBD1 (6 bases). Trimming pared 8 bases from V and 4 bases from J, leaving 12 bases between. The CDR3 covers 13 residues. Looked up from germline, CDR1 is MNHEY and CDR2 is SVGAGI. The CDR3 protein is CASSRGWGNTIYF. The CDR3 DNA reads TGTGCCAGCTCGAGGGGGTGGGGAAACACCATATATTTT.

The chain links TRBV6-5 to TRBJ2-1, with D maybe TRBD2 (6 bases). Germline values: CDR1 MNHEY, CDR2 SVGAGI. The CDR3 has 13 residues. V lost 6 bases and J 7 bases, leaving 13 bases between the germline ends. The CDR3 loop reads CASRPLGGNEQFF. Here the CDR3 DNA reads TGTGCCAGCAGGCCCCTCGGGGGTAATGAGCAGTTCTTC.

The chain employs TRBV7-9 and TRBJ1-2, with a tentative D call TRBD1 (6 bases). This CDR3 has 14 amino acids. Germline V gene lookup returns CDR1 SEHNR and CDR2 FQNEAQ (reference sequence). V gave up 2 bases and J gave up 2 bases, with 9 bases separating them. This CDR3 is CASSLSGGNYGYTF. For the CDR3, the DNA is TGTGCCAGCAGCTTAAGTGGGGGCAACTATGGCTACACCTTC.

V gene TRBV2 combines with J gene TRBJ2-2; a possible D gene is TRBD1 (6 bases). The CDR3 extends over 15 amino acids. V gave up 6 bases and J gave up 5 bases, with 16 bases separating them. Germline V gene sequence: CDR1 SNHLY, CDR2 FYNNEI. Written as DNA, the CDR3 is TGTGCCAGCAGGGACATGGGACATTGGACCGGGGAGCTGTTTTTT. Protein product: CASRDMGHWTGELFF.